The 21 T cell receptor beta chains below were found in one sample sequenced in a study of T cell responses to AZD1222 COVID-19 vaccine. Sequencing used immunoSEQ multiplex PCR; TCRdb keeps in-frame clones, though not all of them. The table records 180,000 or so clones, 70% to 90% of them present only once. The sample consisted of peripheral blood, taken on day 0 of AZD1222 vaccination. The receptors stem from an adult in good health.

The CDR3 nucleotides are TGTGCCAGCTCAGTCACAGGGGAAACTGAAGCTTTCTTT. Amino acid sequence: CASSVTGETEAFF. The chain uses TRBV18 and TRBJ1-1, with 7 bases aligning to TRBD1. V was pared by 5 bases and J by 5 bases, with 5 bases of the junction left unmatched. The CDR3 sequence is 13 residues long. The V gene's germline CDR1 is KGHSH and CDR2 LQKENI.

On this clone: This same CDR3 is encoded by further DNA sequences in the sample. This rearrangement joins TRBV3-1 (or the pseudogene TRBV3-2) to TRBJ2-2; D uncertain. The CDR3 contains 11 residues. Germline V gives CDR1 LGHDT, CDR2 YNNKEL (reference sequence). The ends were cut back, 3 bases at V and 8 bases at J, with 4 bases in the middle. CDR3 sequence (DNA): TGTGCCAGCAGCCATTCTGGGGAGCTGTTTTTT. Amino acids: CASSHSGELFF.

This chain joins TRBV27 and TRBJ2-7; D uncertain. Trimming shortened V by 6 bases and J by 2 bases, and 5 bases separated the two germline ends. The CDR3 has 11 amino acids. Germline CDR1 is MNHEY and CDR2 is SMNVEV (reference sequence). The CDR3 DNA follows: TGTGCCAGCAGGGGGACCTACGAGCAGTACTTC. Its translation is CASRGTYEQYF.

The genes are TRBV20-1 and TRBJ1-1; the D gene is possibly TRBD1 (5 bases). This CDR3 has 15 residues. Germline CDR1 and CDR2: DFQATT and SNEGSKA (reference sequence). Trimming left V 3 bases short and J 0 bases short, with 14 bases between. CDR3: CSASLGGILNTEAFF. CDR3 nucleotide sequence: TGCAGTGCTAGTCTGGGGGGGATATTGAACACTGAAGCTTTCTTT.

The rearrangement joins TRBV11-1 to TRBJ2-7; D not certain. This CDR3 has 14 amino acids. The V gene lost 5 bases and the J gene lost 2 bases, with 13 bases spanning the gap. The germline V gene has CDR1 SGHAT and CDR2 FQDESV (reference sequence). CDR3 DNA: TGTGCCAGCAGCCCCCGGTTCCTCACCTACGAGCAGTACTTC. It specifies CASSPRFLTYEQYF.

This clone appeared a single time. As DNA, the CDR3 is TGTGCCAGCAGCCAACTGGGGGTAGGGAATGAGCAGTTCTTC. It codes for CASSQLGVGNEQFF. The V and J genes are TRBV3-1 (or the pseudogene TRBV3-2) and TRBJ2-1; TRBD1 or TRBD2 may be the D gene (5 bases each). In germline, CDR1 is LGHDT, CDR2 YNNKEL (reference sequence). V was clipped by 2 bases and J by 7 bases, with 12 bases between them. The CDR3 extends over 14 amino acids.

The CDR3 nucleotides read TGTGCCAGCTCGTTAACCCCACAGGGCAGCTCTGGAAACACCATATATTTT. It translates to CASSLTPQGSSGNTIYF. The gene calls are TRBV18 and TRBJ1-3; a weak D match, TRBD1 (6 bases). This CDR3 is built from 17 residues. Trimming shortened V by 6 bases and J by 0 bases, and 18 bases separated the two germline ends. CDR1 and CDR2 from the germline V gene are KGHSH and LQKENI.

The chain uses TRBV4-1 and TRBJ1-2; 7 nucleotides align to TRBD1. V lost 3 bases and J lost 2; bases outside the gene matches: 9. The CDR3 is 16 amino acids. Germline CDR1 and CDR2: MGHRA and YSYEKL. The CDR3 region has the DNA TGCGCCAGCAGCCATCATACCGGGACAGAGAACTATGGCTACACCTTC. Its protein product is CASSHHTGTENYGYTF.

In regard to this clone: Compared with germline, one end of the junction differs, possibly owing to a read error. The CDR3 is CASGQPSDRVDGYTF. CDR3 coding DNA: TGCGCCAGCGGCCAACCCTCGGACAGGGTCGATGGCTACACCTTC. The genes are TRBV4-1 and TRBJ1-2; TRBD1 matches at 8 bases. The CDR3 length is 15 residues. Germline CDR1 MGHRA, CDR2 YSYEKL.

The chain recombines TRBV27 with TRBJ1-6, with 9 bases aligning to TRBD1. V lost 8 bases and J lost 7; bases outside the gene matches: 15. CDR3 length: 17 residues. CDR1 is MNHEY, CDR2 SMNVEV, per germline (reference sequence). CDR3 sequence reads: CASGPPGTGLRNSPLHF. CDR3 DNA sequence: TGTGCCAGCGGCCCCCCCGGGACAGGGCTACGGAATTCACCCCTCCACTTT.

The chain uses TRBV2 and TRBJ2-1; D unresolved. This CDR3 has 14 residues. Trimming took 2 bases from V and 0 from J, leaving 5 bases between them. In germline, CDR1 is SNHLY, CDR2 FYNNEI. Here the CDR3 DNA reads TGTGCCAGCAGTGAACTCCTCTCCTACAATGAGCAGTTCTTC. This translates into CASSELLSYNEQFF.

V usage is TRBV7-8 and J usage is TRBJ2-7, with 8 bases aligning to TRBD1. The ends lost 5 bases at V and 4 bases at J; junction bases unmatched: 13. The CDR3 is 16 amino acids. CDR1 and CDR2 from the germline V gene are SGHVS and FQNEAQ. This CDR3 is CASSGDRPSLSYEQYF. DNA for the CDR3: TGTGCCAGCAGCGGGGACAGGCCTAGCTTATCGTACGAGCAGTACTTC.

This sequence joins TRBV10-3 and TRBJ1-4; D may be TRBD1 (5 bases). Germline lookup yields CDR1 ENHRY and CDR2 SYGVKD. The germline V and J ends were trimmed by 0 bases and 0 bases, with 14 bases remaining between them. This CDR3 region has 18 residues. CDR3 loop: CAISESLAGSPTNEKLFF. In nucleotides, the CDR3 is TGTGCCATCAGTGAGTCGCTGGCAGGGAGTCCAACTAATGAAAAACTGTTTTTT.

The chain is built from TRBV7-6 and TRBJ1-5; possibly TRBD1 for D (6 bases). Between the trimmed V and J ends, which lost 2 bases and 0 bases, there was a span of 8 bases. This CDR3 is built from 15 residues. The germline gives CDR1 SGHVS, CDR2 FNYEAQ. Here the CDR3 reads CASSLLDSSNQPQHF. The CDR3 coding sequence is TGTGCCAGCAGCTTATTGGACAGTAGCAATCAGCCCCAGCATTTT.

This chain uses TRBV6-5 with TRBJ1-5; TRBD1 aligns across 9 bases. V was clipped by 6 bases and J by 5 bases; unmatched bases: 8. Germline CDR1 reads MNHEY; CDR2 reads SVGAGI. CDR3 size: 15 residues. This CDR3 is CASRRDREFDQPQHF. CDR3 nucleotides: TGTGCCAGCAGGAGGGACAGGGAATTTGATCAGCCCCAGCATTTT.

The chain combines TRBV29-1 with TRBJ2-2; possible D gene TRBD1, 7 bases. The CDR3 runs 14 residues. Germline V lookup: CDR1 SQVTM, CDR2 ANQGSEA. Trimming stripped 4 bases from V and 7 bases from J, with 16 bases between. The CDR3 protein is CSVGGQLDYGELFF. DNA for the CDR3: TGCAGCGTTGGGGGACAGCTGGACTACGGGGAGCTGTTTTTT.

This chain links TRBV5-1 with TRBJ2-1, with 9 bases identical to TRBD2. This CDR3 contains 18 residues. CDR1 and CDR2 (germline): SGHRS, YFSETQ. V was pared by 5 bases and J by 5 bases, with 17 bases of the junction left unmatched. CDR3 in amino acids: CASSGRELGLAIDNEQFF. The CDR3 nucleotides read TGCGCCAGCAGTGGGCGGGAGCTGGGACTAGCAATCGACAATGAGCAGTTCTTC.

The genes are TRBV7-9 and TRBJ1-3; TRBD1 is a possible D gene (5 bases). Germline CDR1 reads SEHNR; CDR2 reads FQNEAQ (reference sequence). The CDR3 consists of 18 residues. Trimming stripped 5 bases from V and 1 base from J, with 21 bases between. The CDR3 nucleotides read TGTGCCAGCAGCCCATCCGGGGGTCCCCTTCAATCTGGAAACACCATATATTTT. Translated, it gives CASSPSGGPLQSGNTIYF.

In DNA form, the CDR3 reads TGTGCCAGTCTGCTAGCGGGGGGGCCTCGGACCGGGGAGCTGTTTTTT. Residues: CASLLAGGPRTGELFF. This chain links TRBV2 with TRBJ2-2; TRBD2 matches 12 bases. The CDR3 is made up of 16 amino acids. The V and J ends lost 9 bases and 5 bases, in that order; junction bases with no gene match: 10. Germline V gene lookup returns CDR1 SNHLY and CDR2 FYNNEI.

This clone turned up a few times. The DNA of the CDR3 is TGTGCCAGCAGTTGGGGACTAGCGGTCGAGCAGTACTTC. This translates into CASSWGLAVEQYF. This chain links TRBV27 with TRBJ2-7; 11 bases line up with TRBD2. CDR1 is MNHEY and CDR2 is SMNVEV in the germline V gene (reference sequence). V was clipped by 4 bases and J by 6 bases; unmatched bases: 2. This CDR3 region has 13 residues.

The CDR3 bases are TGTGCCAGCACTCTCGGGGCACGGATGAGCTCCTATAATTCACCCCTCCACTTT. It encodes CASTLGARMSSYNSPLHF. The J gene is TRBJ1-6, the V gene TRBV7-2; tentative D call: TRBD1 (5 bases). Germline V gene sequence: CDR1 SGHTA, CDR2 FQGNSA. The CDR3 is 18 amino acids. The germline V and J ends were trimmed by 7 bases and 0 bases, with 19 bases remaining between them.